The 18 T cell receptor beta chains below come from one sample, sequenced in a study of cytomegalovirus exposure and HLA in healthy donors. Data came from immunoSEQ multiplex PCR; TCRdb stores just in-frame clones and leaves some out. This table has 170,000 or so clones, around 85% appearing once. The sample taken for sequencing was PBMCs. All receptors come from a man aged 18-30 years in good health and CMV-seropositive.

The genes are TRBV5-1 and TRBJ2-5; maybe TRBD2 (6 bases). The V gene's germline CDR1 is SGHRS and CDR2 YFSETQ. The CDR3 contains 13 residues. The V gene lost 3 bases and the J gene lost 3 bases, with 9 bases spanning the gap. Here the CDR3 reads CASSSGLEETQYF. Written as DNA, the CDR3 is TGCGCCAGCAGCTCGGGACTTGAAGAGACCCAGTACTTC.

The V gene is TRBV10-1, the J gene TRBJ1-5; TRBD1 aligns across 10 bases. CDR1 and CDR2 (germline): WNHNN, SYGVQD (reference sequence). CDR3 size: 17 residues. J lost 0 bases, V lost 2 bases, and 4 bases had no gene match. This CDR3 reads CASSEGTGADSNQPQHF. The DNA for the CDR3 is TGCGCCAGCAGTGAGGGGACAGGGGCAGATAGCAATCAGCCCCAGCATTTT.

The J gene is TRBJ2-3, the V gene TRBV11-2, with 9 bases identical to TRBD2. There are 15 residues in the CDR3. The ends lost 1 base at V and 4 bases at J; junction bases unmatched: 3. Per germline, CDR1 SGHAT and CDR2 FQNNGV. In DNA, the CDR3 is TGTGCCAGCAGCTTAGTAGCGGGAGTTTCAGATACGCAGTATTTT. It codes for CASSLVAGVSDTQYF.

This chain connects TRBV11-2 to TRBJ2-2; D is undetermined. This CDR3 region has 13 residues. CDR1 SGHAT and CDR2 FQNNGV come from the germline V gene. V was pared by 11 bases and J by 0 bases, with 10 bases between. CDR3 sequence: CASVATNTGELFF. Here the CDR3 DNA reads TGTGCCTCCGTCGCGACGAACACCGGGGAGCTGTTTTTT.

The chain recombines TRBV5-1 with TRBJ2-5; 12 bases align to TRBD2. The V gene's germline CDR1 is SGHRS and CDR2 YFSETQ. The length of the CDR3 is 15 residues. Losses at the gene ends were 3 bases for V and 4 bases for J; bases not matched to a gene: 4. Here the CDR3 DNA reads TGCGCCAGCAGCTACCGGACTAGCGGGGCAGAGACCCAGTACTTC. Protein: CASSYRTSGAETQYF.

CDR3 DNA sequence: TGTGCCTGGAGTACCCGAACGACAGGGCAGAACACTGAAGCTTTCTTT. It codes for CAWSTRTTGQNTEAFF. V and J are TRBV30 and TRBJ1-1; 7 bases map to TRBD1. From germline, CDR1 is GTSNPN and CDR2 SVGIG (reference sequence). V was pared by 2 bases and J by 1 base, with 10 bases of the junction left unmatched. The CDR3 runs to 16 residues. Drawing the rest from reference TRBV30 and TRBJ1-1, the complete variable domain is SQTIHQWPATLVQPVGSPLSLECTVEGTSNPNLYWYRQAAGRGLQLLFYSVGIGQISSEVPQNLSASRPQDRQFILSSKKLLLSDSGFYLCAWSTRTTGQNTEAFFGQGTRLTVV.

DNA for the CDR3: TGTGCCAGCAGCTTAGAGAACAGAGAATCCCGAAGGTCCTACGAGCAGTACTTC. Its translation is CASSLENRESRRSYEQYF. The chain joins TRBV7-2 to TRBJ2-7; D is uncertain. Trimming pared 1 base from V and 1 base from J, leaving 20 bases between. CDR3 size: 18 residues. CDR1 is SGHTA, CDR2 FQGNSA, per germline.

CDR3 in DNA: TGTGCCAGCAGACTGGAAGGGAGTTTAACAGATACGCAGTATTTT. Its translation: CASRLEGSLTDTQYF. This rearrangement joins TRBV27 to TRBJ2-3; TRBD2 might be the D (5 bases). V was pared by 6 bases and J by 3 bases, with 16 bases between. The CDR3 totals 15 residues. Germline V lookup: CDR1 MNHEY, CDR2 SMNVEV (reference sequence).

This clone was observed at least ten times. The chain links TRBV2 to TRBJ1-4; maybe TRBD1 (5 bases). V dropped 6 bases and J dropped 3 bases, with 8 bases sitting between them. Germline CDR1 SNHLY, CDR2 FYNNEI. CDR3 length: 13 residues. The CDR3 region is CASRGHPNEKLFF. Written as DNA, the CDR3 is TGTGCCAGCAGAGGACACCCTAATGAAAAACTGTTTTTT.

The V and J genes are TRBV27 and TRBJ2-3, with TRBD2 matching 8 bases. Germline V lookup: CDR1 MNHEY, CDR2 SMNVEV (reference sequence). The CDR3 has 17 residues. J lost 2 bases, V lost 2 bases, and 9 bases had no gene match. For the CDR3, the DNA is TGTGCCAGCAGTTTACCGGGAGGGCCGTCAGACACAGATACGCAGTATTTT. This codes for CASSLPGGPSDTDTQYF.

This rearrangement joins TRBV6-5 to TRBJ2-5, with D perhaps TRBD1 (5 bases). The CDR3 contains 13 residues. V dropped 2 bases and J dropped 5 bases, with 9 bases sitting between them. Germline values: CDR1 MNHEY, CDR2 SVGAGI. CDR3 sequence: CASSYRGGETQYF. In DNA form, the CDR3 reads TGTGCCAGCAGTTACAGGGGTGGGGAGACCCAGTACTTC.

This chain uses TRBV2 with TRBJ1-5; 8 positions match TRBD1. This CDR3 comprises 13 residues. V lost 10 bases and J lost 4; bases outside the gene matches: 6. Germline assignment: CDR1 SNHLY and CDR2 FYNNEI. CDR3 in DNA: TGTGCCACCCAGGGGGCAAGGAATCAGCCCCAGCATTTT. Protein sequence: CATQGARNQPQHF.

The CDR3 sequence: CASSQTGPLETQYF. In DNA, the CDR3 is TGCGCCAGCAGCCAAACAGGGCCTCTCGAGACCCAGTACTTC. The chain couples TRBV4-1 to TRBJ2-5, with a weak D call TRBD1 (6 bases). With 2 bases removed from V and 5 bases from J, the gap between germline ends came to 12 bases. The CDR3 is 14 amino acids. Looked up from germline, CDR1 is MGHRA and CDR2 is YSYEKL.

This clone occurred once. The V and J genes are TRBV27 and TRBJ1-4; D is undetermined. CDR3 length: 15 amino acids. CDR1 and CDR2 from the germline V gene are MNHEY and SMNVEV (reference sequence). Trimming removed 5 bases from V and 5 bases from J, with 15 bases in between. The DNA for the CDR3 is TGTGCCAGCAGTCCCCAGGTTAACCCAAATGAAAAACTGTTTTTT. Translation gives CASSPQVNPNEKLFF.

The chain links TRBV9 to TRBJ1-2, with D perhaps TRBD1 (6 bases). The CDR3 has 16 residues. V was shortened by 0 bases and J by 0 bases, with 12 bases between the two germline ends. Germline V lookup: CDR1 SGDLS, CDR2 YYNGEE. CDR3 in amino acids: CASSVGGGTTNYGYTF. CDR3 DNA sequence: TGTGCCAGCAGCGTAGGAGGTGGGACAACTAACTATGGCTACACCTTC. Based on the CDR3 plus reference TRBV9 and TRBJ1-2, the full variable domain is DSGVTQTPKHLITATGQRVTLRCSPRSGDLSVYWYQQSLDQGLQFLIQYYNGEERAKGNILERFSAQQFPDLHSELNLSSLELGDSALYFCASSVGGGTTNYGYTFGSGTRLTVV.

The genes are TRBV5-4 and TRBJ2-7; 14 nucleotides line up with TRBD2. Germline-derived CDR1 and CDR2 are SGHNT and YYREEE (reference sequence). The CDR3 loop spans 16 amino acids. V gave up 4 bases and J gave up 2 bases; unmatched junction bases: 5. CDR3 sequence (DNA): TGTGCCAGCAGCCCCGGGACTAGCGGGAGCCCCTACGAGCAGTACTTC. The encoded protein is CASSPGTSGSPYEQYF.

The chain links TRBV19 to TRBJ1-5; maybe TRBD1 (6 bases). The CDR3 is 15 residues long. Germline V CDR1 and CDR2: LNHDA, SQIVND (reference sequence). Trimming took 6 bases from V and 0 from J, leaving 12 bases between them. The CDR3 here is CASSRQTGSNQPQHF. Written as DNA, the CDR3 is TGTGCCAGTAGCCGACAGACAGGTAGCAATCAGCCCCAGCATTTT.

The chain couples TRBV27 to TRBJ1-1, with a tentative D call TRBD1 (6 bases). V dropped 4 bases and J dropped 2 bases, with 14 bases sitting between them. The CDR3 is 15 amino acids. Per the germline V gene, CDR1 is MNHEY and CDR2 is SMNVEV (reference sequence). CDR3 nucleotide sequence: TGTGCCAGCAGTTCGTTGGGAGGGGGTAACACTGAAGCTTTCTTT. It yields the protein CASSSLGGGNTEAFF.